The rows below give T cell receptor beta chains drawn from one sample of a study of blood T cell repertoires in COVID-19. Profiled with immunoSEQ multiplex PCR; TCRdb holds only in-frame clones, not every one. The repertoire consists of 75,000 to 100,000 clones, with about nine tenths occurring once and the leading ten covering 4.9%. The sample taken for sequencing was peripheral blood. These receptors were taken from a woman older than 75 with acute or convalescent COVID-19. Each CDR3 is given with its conserved first and last residue. Each record gives: CDR3 protein, CDR3 DNA, V gene, D gene, clone size, J gene. D genes are given only for firm matches. A row's size may be missing; if present it is once, few, many or a size class.

CDR3aa: CASSPTRDGYYEQYF
CDR3nt: TGTGCCAGCAGCCCCACGCGGGATGGGTACTACGAGCAGTACTTC
v_gene: TRBV7-2
d_gene: NA
abundance: NA
j_gene: TRBJ2-7

CDR3aa: CAISLSGGAGNEQFF
CDR3nt: TGTGCCATCAGTCTAAGCGGGGGGGCCGGTAATGAGCAGTTCTTC
v_gene: TRBV10-3
d_gene: TRBD2
abundance: NA
j_gene: TRBJ2-1

CDR3aa: CASSQDVGGQGSEQYF
CDR3nt: TGTGCCAGCAGCCAAGATGTGGGGGGACAGGGCAGCGAGCAGTACTTC
v_gene: TRBV3-1/TRBV3-2
d_gene: TRBD1
abundance: NA
j_gene: TRBJ2-7

CDR3aa: CASSRTGAPPLHF
CDR3nt: TGTGCCAGCAGCCGTACAGGCGCACCACCCCTCCACTTT
v_gene: TRBV4-2
d_gene: NA
abundance: NA
j_gene: TRBJ1-6

CDR3aa: CASSPASGSTDTQYF
CDR3nt: TGTGCCAGCAGCCCCGCCAGCGGGAGCACAGATACGCAGTATTTT
v_gene: TRBV7-6
d_gene: NA
abundance: NA
j_gene: TRBJ2-3

CDR3aa: CASRARDRAYNSPLHF
CDR3nt: TGTGCCAGTAGGGCCCGGGACAGGGCCTATAATTCACCCCTCCACTTT
v_gene: TRBV19
d_gene: TRBD1
abundance: NA
j_gene: TRBJ1-6

CDR3aa: CASRTGATRQPQHF
CDR3nt: TGTGCCAGTAGGACAGGGGCCACGCGTCAGCCCCAGCATTTT
v_gene: TRBV2
d_gene: TRBD1
abundance: once
j_gene: TRBJ1-5

CDR3aa: CATSIGLAGLTDTQYF
CDR3nt: TGTGCCACCAGCATCGGCCTAGCGGGCCTCACAGATACGCAGTATTTT
v_gene: TRBV15
d_gene: TRBD2
abundance: NA
j_gene: TRBJ2-3

CDR3aa: CASSPAEESSYNEQFF
CDR3nt: TGCGCCAGCAGCCCAGCGGAGGAAAGCTCCTACAATGAGCAGTTCTTC
v_gene: TRBV5-1
d_gene: NA
abundance: NA
j_gene: TRBJ2-1

CDR3aa: CASSPGMGNENTEAFF
CDR3nt: TGTGCCAGCAGCCCCGGGATGGGGAACGAGAACACTGAAGCTTTCTTT
v_gene: TRBV11-3
d_gene: NA
abundance: NA
j_gene: TRBJ1-1

CDR3aa: CASSLGGSSREQYF
CDR3nt: TGTGCCAGCAGCTTGGGGGGGTCCTCACGCGAGCAGTACTTC
v_gene: TRBV7-3
d_gene: TRBD2
abundance: NA
j_gene: TRBJ2-7

CDR3aa: CASSGSNPGSGNTIYF
CDR3nt: TGCGCCAGCAGCGGCAGCAACCCAGGGTCTGGAAACACCATATATTTT
v_gene: TRBV5-1
d_gene: NA
abundance: NA
j_gene: TRBJ1-3

CDR3aa: CATQGAAGNTIYF
CDR3nt: TGTGCCACCCAGGGGGCAGCAGGAAACACCATATATTTT
v_gene: TRBV2
d_gene: TRBD1
abundance: NA
j_gene: TRBJ1-3

CDR3aa: CASSYGQRTDTQYF
CDR3nt: TGTGCCAGTAGTTATGGACAGCGGACAGATACGCAGTATTTT
v_gene: TRBV19
d_gene: NA
abundance: once
j_gene: TRBJ2-3

CDR3aa: CASNSISGTGYTEAFF
CDR3nt: TGTGCCAGTAATTCAATTTCCGGGACAGGGTACACTGAAGCTTTCTTT
v_gene: TRBV19
d_gene: TRBD1
abundance: NA
j_gene: TRBJ1-1